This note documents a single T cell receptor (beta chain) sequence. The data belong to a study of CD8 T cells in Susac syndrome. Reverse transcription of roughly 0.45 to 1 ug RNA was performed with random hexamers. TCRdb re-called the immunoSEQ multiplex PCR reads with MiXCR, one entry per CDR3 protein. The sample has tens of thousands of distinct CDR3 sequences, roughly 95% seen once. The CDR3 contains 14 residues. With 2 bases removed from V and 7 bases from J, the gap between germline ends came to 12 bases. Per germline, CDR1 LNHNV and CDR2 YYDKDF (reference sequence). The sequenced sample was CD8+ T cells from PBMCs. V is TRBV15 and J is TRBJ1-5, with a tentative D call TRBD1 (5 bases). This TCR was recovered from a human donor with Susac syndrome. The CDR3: CATSRPPDRQPQHF. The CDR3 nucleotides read TGTGCCACCAGCAGACCTCCAGACAGACAGCCCCAGCATTTT. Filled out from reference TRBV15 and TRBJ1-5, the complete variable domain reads DAMVIQNPRYQVTQFGKPVTLSCSQTLNHNVMYWYQQKSSQAPKLLFHYYDKDFNNEADTPDNFQSRRPNTSFCFLDIRSPGLGDTAMYLCATSRPPDRQPQHFGDGTRLSIL.